This TCR beta chain comes out of a study of T cell repertoires in cytomegalovirus infection. The overall study: Matching HLA type and CMV infection were both indicated by public TCR beta signatures.

The CDR3 runs 15 residues. The V end was cut by 0 bases, the J end by 0 bases, with 9 bases between. CDR1 and CDR2 from the germline V gene are ENHRY and SYGVKD. MiXCR, applied by TCRdb to the reads, yields one record per CDR3 protein. The sample consists of approximately 270,000 distinct CDR3 sequences, 20% to 25% of them appearing once. The sample holds many counts of this clonotype. Its antigen is undetermined. The chain couples TRBV10-3 to TRBJ2-7, with a possible D match to TRBD1 (6 bases). This TCR was recovered from a human donor in good health (CMV status not recorded). Some clones in this sample may be carry-over from other donors' samples. This specimen was cultured PBMCs, taken from culture after CMV antigen stimulation. CDR3 protein: CAISESMDSSYEQYF. CDR3 in DNA: TGTGCCATCAGTGAGTCTATGGACAGCTCCTACGAGCAGTACTTC.